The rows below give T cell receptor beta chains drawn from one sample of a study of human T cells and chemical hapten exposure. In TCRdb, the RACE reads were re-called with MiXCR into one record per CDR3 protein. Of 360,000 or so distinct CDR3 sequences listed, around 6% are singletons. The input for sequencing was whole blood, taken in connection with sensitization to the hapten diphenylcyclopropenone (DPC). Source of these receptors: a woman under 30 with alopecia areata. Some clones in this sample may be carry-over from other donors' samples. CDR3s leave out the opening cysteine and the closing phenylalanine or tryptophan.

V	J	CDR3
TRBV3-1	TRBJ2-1	ASSQAIGQEPRNNEQF
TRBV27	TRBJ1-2	ASSSPTRQGSNYGYT
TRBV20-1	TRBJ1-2	SAREVGVYGYT
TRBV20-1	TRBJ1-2	SARPRGYYGYT
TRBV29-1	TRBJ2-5	SVEGEQGAFGTQY
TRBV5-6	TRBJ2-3	ASSRSGTDTQY
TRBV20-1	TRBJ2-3	SASPTSGDSTDTQY
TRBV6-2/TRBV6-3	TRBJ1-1	ASRAETDTEAF
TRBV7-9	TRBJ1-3	AHRGTSGNTIY
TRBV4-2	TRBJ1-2	ASSQEYRVNYGYT
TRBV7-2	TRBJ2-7	ASSLGGGGRLEQY
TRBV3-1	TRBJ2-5	ASSQGPGTQY
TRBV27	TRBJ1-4	ASRDYPEDSTNEKLF
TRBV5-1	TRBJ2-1	ASSSVYGTPLLDEQF
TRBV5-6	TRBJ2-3	ASSLRTSGGPDTQY
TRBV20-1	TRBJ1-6	SARGRINWPYNSPLH
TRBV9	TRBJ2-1	ASSSGQSNEQF
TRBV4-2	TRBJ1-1	ASTPGLLNTEAF
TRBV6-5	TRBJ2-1	ASRGTGRNEQF
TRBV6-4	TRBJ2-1	ASSPERGSYNEQF
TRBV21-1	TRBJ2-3	ASSKGTSPDTQY
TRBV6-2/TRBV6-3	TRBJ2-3	ASSYNSGTLDTQY
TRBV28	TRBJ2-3	ASKGGSGTKDTQY
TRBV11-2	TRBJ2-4	ASSTPWGVAKNIQY
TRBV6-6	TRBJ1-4	ASSYSRGRLF
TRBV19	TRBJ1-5	ASSTGPTIQPQH
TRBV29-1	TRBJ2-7	SVTSRDRPYEQY
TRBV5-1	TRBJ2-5	ASSSGQGGQETQY
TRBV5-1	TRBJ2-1	ASSWDGSFNEQF
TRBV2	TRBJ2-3	ASSLEESDTQY
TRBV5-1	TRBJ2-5	ASSFLSGTGEETQY